Below, one T cell receptor (beta chain) is given with its context. The antigen is unknown. The entry originates in a study of T cell responses to AZD1222 COVID-19 vaccine. Whole-study findings and limits: Targets within unmutated variant regions were reportedly found for nearly half of spike-specific TCRs.

Per the germline V gene, CDR1 is LGHDT and CDR2 is YNNKEL (reference sequence). Trimming left V 2 bases short and J 3 bases short, with 7 bases between. CDR3 length: 13 residues. Measured with immunoSEQ multiplex PCR; TCRdb has only the in-frame clones, and not every one. Counted here are 130,000 to 150,000 clones, 85% to 95% occurring once; the ten biggest clones make up 2.5% to 3%. This clonotype originated in an adult in good health. Sequenced material: peripheral blood, taken on day 0 of MenACWY control vaccination. The chain is built from TRBV3-1 (or the pseudogene TRBV3-2) and TRBJ1-1; D call uncertain. The CDR3 loop reads CASSQLGHTEAFF. In DNA form, the CDR3 reads TGTGCCAGCAGCCAACTCGGTCACACTGAAGCTTTCTTT.